This T cell receptor beta chain was sequenced in a study of cytomegalovirus exposure and HLA in healthy donors. Overall study results and limits: Later analysis placed DRB1 highest and HLA-C lowest in TCR association rates, which differed by HLA locus. A later analysis linked a missense variant in DCLRE1C to the trimming of TCR beta V and J genes. Later, an analysis showed that TCR beta chains associated with HLA were more clonally expanded than others that were equally common.

Amplification used 60 Vbeta primers and 13 Jbeta primers. This table comes from immunoSEQ multiplex PCR, and its TCRdb copy is limited to in-frame clones, with some not included. The sample shows around 180,000 clones, 78% of them seen only once. Those who donated were healthy bone marrow donors. CDR1 is SSHAT, CDR2 FNYEAQ, per germline (reference sequence). The CDR3 has 13 residues. Concerning this clone itself: Antigen specificity is unknown. One end of the junction varies from germline; a read error may be responsible.

The sequence derives from a woman aged 50 to 60 in good health and CMV-seropositive. The chain employs TRBV7-7 and TRBJ2-5; D is undetermined. Material for sequencing was PBMCs. The CDR3 DNA reads TGTGCTAGCAGCGTAAATCGCCAAGAGACCCAGTACTTC. As protein: CASSVNRQETQYF.